This T cell receptor (beta chain) was identified during a study of T cell repertoires in cytomegalovirus infection. Study in general: CMV infection and matching HLA type were both indicated by public TCR beta signatures. Study outcomes and limitations: Predominance within the ex vivo response was attributable to HLA-C-restricted CMV-specific TCR beta clonotypes.

To note about this clonotype: Its antigen is undetermined.

The J segment lost 7 bases and the V segment lost 6 bases, leaving 9 bases of the junction unmatched. This CDR3 is 13 amino acids long. Germline assignment: CDR1 DFQATT and CDR2 SNEGSKA (reference sequence). TCRdb called the reads again in MiXCR, with one record for every CDR3 protein. Of around 430,000 distinct CDR3 sequences listed, about 44% are singletons. The V call is TRBV20-1, the J call TRBJ1-5; TRBD1 agrees at 7 bases. This receptor was obtained from a human donor in good health (CMV status not recorded). Some clones in this sample may be carry-over from other donors' samples. The sequencing used cultured PBMCs, collected from culture after CMV antigen stimulation. CDR3 region: CSASTGYGQPQHF. In DNA, the CDR3 is TGCAGTGCCTCGACAGGGTATGGGCAGCCCCAGCATTTT.